The clone carrying this T cell receptor beta chain was seen at least ten times. The sample is drawn from a study of T-cell reconstitution after alpha-beta-depleted transplantation in children. During its preparation, the TCRbeta library received unique molecular identifiers. TCRdb ran MiXCR on the PCR reads and lists one entry per CDR3 protein. The repertoire holds some 240,000 distinct CDR3 sequences, 9.5% to 15% seen once, with 2% to 3% in the top ten. Trimming at V came to 5 bases and at J to 0 bases, leaving 6 bases not matched to a gene. The CDR3 totals 16 residues. Germline V CDR1 and CDR2: SGHTA, FQGNSA.

The specimen comprised PBMCs from the stem cell graft donor, sampled from the stem cell graft. The clonotype originates from a human donor who donated a stem cell graft to a child with acute lymphoblastic leukemia. This rearrangement joins TRBV7-2 to TRBJ2-3; TRBD2 aligns across 9 bases. CDR3 in DNA: TGTGCCAGCAGCGCCTGGACTAGCGCCAGCACAGATACGCAGTATTTT. Translating gives CASSAWTSASTDTQYF.